A selection of T cell receptor beta chains follows, all from one sample in a study of PD-1 blockade in classical Hodgkin lymphoma. Clones were read by immunoSEQ multiplex PCR, and TCRdb kept only the in-frame ones, dropping some. The profile shows about 33,000 clones, 72% of them singletons. The sample in question was peripheral blood mononuclear cells (PBMCs), obtained before the fourth cycle of nivolumab. All receptors come from a human donor with classical Hodgkin lymphoma. Each CDR3 is given with its conserved first and last residue. D genes are given only for firm matches. Rows give clone size only sometimes, using once, few, many, or a class for an expanded clone.

D	size	J	V	CDR3	DNA
.	.	TRBJ1-1	TRBV6-6	CASSYSVQGNTEAFF	TGTGCCAGCAGTTACTCGGTCCAGGGGAACACTGAAGCTTTCTTT
.	few	TRBJ1-1	TRBV9	CASSGQAVNTEAFF	TGTGCCAGCAGCGGTCAGGCCGTGAACACTGAAGCTTTCTTT
.	.	TRBJ2-4	TRBV5-6	CASSFGGVAKNIQYF	TGTGCCAGCAGCTTTGGCGGGGTAGCCAAAAACATTCAGTACTTC
.	.	TRBJ2-7	TRBV30	CAWTQTSYEQYF	TGTGCCTGGACGCAGACCTCCTACGAGCAGTACTTC
TRBD1	.	TRBJ1-5	TRBV6-1	CASSEMTGGSQPQHF	TGTGCCAGCAGTGAAATGACAGGGGGTAGTCAGCCCCAGCATTTT
TRBD1	.	TRBJ1-2	TRBV4-1	CASSQVQVDREGSYGYTF	TGCGCCAGCAGCCAAGTACAAGTCGACAGGGAAGGATCATATGGCTACACCTTC
TRBD1	few	TRBJ2-7	TRBV19	CASSARTGILYEQYF	TGTGCCAGTAGTGCCCGGACAGGGATCCTTTACGAGCAGTACTTC
.	.	TRBJ2-2	TRBV7-6	CASSSATGELFF	TGTGCCAGCAGCTCCGCCACCGGGGAGCTGTTTTTT
.	.	TRBJ1-5	TRBV15	CATSRDQVNQPQHF	TGTGCCACCAGCAGAGATCAGGTCAATCAGCCCCAGCATTTT
.	.	TRBJ2-1	TRBV7-2	CASSPEGMSYNYNEQFF	TGTGCCAGCAGCCCCGAGGGGATGTCGTATAACTACAATGAGCAGTTCTTC
.	.	TRBJ2-5	TRBV30	CAWSGQLGGQTQYF	TGTGCCTGGAGTGGACAGCTCGGGGGTCAGACCCAGTACTTC
.	few	TRBJ1-2	TRBV28	CASSLSPGGGYTF	TGTGCCAGCAGTTTAAGTCCGGGAGGTGGCTACACCTTC
TRBD1	.	TRBJ2-3	TRBV4-3	CASSQGDRVTDTQYF	TGCGCCAGCAGCCAAGGGGACAGGGTTACAGATACGCAGTATTTT
.	.	TRBJ2-1	TRBV4-2	CASSHFSDNEQFF	TGTGCCAGCAGCCACTTCAGCGACAATGAGCAGTTCTTC
TRBD2	.	TRBJ2-3	TRBV7-2	CASSLAGADTQYF	TGTGCCAGCAGCCTAGCGGGTGCGGATACGCAGTATTTT
TRBD1	.	TRBJ2-7	TRBV10-3	CATGGQGSSYEQYF	TGTGCCACCGGGGGACAGGGCTCCTCCTACGAGCAGTACTTC
.	.	TRBJ1-1	TRBV5-1	CASSLETGLVNTEAFF	TGCGCCAGCAGCTTGGAAACAGGGTTGGTGAACACTGAAGCTTTCTTT
TRBD1	.	TRBJ1-3	TRBV6-1	CASSGTGPGNTIYF	TGTGCCAGCAGCGGGACAGGGCCAGGAAACACCATATATTTT
.	.	TRBJ2-7	TRBV6-5	CASSYSVMEGTYEQYF	TGTGCCAGCAGTTACAGCGTAATGGAGGGCACCTACGAGCAGTACTTC
.	.	TRBJ2-3	TRBV4-1	CASSQEVGGNTDTQYF	TGCGCCAGCAGCCAAGAAGTTGGGGGCAACACAGATACGCAGTATTTT
TRBD2	.	TRBJ2-7	TRBV5-6	CASSYLAAYEQYF	TGTGCCAGCAGCTACCTAGCGGCCTACGAGCAGTACTTC
.	.	TRBJ1-1	TRBV7-9	CASSLQNTEAFF	TGTGCCAGCAGCCTACAAAACACTGAAGCTTTCTTT
TRBD1	once	TRBJ1-1	TRBV5-3	CASSYGTGTNTEAFF	TGTGCCAGCAGCTATGGGACAGGGACGAACACTGAAGCTTTCTTT
.	.	TRBJ1-1	TRBV11-2	CASSLGGDSFF	TGTGCCAGCAGCTTAGGGGGCGATTCTTTCTTT